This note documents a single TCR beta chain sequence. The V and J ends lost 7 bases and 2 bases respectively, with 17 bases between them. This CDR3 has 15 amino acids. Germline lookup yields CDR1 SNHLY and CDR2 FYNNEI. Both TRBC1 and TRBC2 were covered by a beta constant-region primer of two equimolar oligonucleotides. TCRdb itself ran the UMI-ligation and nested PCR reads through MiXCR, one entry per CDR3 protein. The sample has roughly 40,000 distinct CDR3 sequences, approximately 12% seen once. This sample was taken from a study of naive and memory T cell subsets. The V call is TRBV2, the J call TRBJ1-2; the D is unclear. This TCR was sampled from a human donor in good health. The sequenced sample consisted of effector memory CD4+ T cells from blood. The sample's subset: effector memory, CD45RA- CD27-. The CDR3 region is CASTEGSGINYGYTF. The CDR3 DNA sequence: TGTGCCAGCACCGAAGGGTCAGGAATAAACTATGGCTACACCTTC.